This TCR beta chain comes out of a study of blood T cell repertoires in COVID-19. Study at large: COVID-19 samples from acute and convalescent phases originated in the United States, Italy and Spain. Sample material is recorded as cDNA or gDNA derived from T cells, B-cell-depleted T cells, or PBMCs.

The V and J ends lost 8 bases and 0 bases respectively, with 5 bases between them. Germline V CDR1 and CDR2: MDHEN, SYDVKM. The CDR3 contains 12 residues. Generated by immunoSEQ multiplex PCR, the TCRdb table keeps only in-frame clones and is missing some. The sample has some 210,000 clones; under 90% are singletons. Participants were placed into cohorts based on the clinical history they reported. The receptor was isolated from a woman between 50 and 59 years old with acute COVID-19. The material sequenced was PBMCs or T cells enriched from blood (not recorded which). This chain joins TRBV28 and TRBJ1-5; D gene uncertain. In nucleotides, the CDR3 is TGTGCCAGCCGAGATAGCAATCAGCCCCAGCATTTT. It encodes CASRDSNQPQHF.